A selection of T cell receptor beta chains follows, all from one sample in a study of shared clonotypes between healthy human individuals. The assay was immunoSEQ multiplex PCR, and TCRdb's table has in-frame clones only and misses some. Among roughly 2 million clones listed, around 95% were seen once. Sequencing used naive CD4+ T cells sorted from blood. All receptors derive from a man aged 18 to 29 in good health. Both conserved end residues are part of each CDR3. A D gene is named only where the DNA matches it firmly. Some rows mark clone size as missing; the rest say once, few, many or name a class of expanded clone.

J,V,size,D,DNA,CDR3
TRBJ2-7,TRBV11-2,.,.,TGTGCCAGCAGCGAGGGGGACATATCTCTTTACGAGCAGTACTTC,CASSEGDISLYEQYF
TRBJ1-6,TRBV6-5,.,.,TGTGCCAGCACCGCCAGCCTCGCAAATTCACCCCTCCACTTT,CASTASLANSPLHF
TRBJ2-2,TRBV19,.,.,TGTGCCAGTAGTCCGGGGACCGGGGAGCTGTTTTTT,CASSPGTGELFF
TRBJ2-7,TRBV7-2,once,TRBD2,TGTGCCAGCAGTGGTGGTAGCGGGAGAGGCGGCGAGCAGTACTTC,CASSGGSGRGGEQYF
TRBJ2-3,TRBV2,.,.,TGTGCCAGCAGTCTCAACGGGGGTACAGATACGCAGTATTTT,CASSLNGGTDTQYF
TRBJ2-7,TRBV7-9,.,.,TGTGCCAGCAGCTTAGGACAGCCCTACGAGCAGTACTTC,CASSLGQPYEQYF
TRBJ1-2,TRBV7-6,.,TRBD1,TGTGCCAGCAGCCCTAGGGACAGGGTATCTAACTATGGCTACACCTTC,CASSPRDRVSNYGYTF
TRBJ2-7,TRBV30,.,.,TGTGCCTGGAGTAGCCCCTCTCCGGCCCACGAGCAGTACTTC,CAWSSPSPAHEQYF
TRBJ1-5,TRBV7-9,once,.,TGTGCCAGCAGCTTAGATGGGCCTTCCGGTCAGCCCCAGCATTTT,CASSLDGPSGQPQHF
TRBJ1-6,TRBV7-9,.,TRBD1,TGTGCCAGCAGCGAGAACCCAAGCACAGGGGGTTATTCACCCCTCCACTTT,CASSENPSTGGYSPLHF
TRBJ2-7,TRBV14,.,.,TGTGCCAGCAGCCCCGGACTCCTAAGCTCCTACGAGCAGTACTTC,CASSPGLLSSYEQYF
TRBJ1-1,TRBV10-3,.,TRBD1,TGTGCCATCAGTGAGTCTACAGGGGGGAGGAACACTGAAGCTTTCTTT,CAISESTGGRNTEAFF
TRBJ2-7,TRBV19,.,TRBD1,TGTGCCAGTAGTACCGTACAGGGGAACGAGCAGTACTTC,CASSTVQGNEQYF
TRBJ2-7,TRBV5-6,.,TRBD2,TGTGCCAGCAGCTTGGCCGCGGGAGGGCTAACCTCCTACGAGCAGTACTTC,CASSLAAGGLTSYEQYF
TRBJ1-1,TRBV7-9,.,TRBD1,TGTGCCAGCAGCCATTCCGACAGGGCTGAAGCTTTCTTT,CASSHSDRAEAFF
TRBJ2-7,TRBV5-4,.,.,TGTGCCAGCAGCTTGCTGGGTCAGGGGCACTACGAGCAGTACTTC,CASSLLGQGHYEQYF
TRBJ2-7,TRBV21-1,few,.,TGTGCCAGCAGCCCCAGCCCCCACGGCTCGGCCTCCTACGAGCAGTACTTC,CASSPSPHGSASYEQYF
TRBJ1-4,TRBV10-3,.,.,TGTGCCATCAGTGAGCCCTCGGGAGGGACGAGGGCAACTAATGAAAAACTGTTTTTT,CAISEPSGGTRATNEKLFF
TRBJ2-5,TRBV7-2,.,TRBD2,TGTGCCAGCAGCTTATTTACTAGCGGGACGCAAGAGACCCAGTACTTC,CASSLFTSGTQETQYF
TRBJ2-7,TRBV4-1,.,TRBD1,TGCGCCAGCAGCCCCGTCCCGGGACAGCCCCGGAAAACCTACGAGCAGTACTTC,CASSPVPGQPRKTYEQYF
TRBJ1-6,TRBV7-9,.,.,TGTGCCAGCAGCTTACCCTACTATAATTCACCCCTCCACTTT,CASSLPYYNSPLHF
TRBJ2-3,TRBV7-8,once,TRBD2,TGTGCCAGCAGCTTAAGAGCGGGGGGGCCAGTCACAGATACGCAGTATTTT,CASSLRAGGPVTDTQYF
TRBJ2-7,TRBV6-5,.,.,TGTGCCAGCAGTTACGACGAGGGTGCTAGCTCCTACGAGCAGTACTTC,CASSYDEGASSYEQYF
TRBJ1-2,TRBV7-2,.,.,TGTGCCAGCAGCATAAGGGACCGTGCTAACTATGGCTACACCTTC,CASSIRDRANYGYTF
TRBJ2-3,TRBV7-6,.,.,TGTGCCAGCAGCCGGAGCACAGATACGCAGTATTTT,CASSRSTDTQYF
TRBJ2-7,TRBV2,.,.,TGTGCCAGCAGCTACAGGGTTTACCACGAGCAGTACTTC,CASSYRVYHEQYF
TRBJ1-5,TRBV6-6,.,.,TGTGCCAGCAGTTTCCCGACGGAGACTAGCAATCAGCCCCAGCATTTT,CASSFPTETSNQPQHF
TRBJ2-7,TRBV10-3,.,.,TGTGCCATCAGTGAGTCGAACAGACCCTACGAGCAGTACTTC,CAISESNRPYEQYF
TRBJ2-2,TRBV2,.,.,TGTGCCAGCACCAAAGAGGGACCAGGGGTCACCGGGGAGCTGTTTTTT,CASTKEGPGVTGELFF
TRBJ1-5,TRBV30,once,.,TGTGCCTGGAGTGTAGGGTTCTATCAGCCCCAGCATTTT,CAWSVGFYQPQHF
TRBJ1-4,TRBV5-1,once,.,TGCGCCAGCAGTCCCGTGGGAGCCAATGAAAAACTGTTTTTT,CASSPVGANEKLFF
TRBJ1-2,TRBV4-1,.,TRBD1,TGCGCCAGCAGCCAAGGCGGACAGGGGACCTATGGCTACACCTTC,CASSQGGQGTYGYTF
TRBJ1-1,TRBV7-8,.,.,TGTGCCAGCAGCTCCTTGACAGTTCACGCTGAAGCTTTCTTT,CASSSLTVHAEAFF
TRBJ2-3,TRBV11-3,.,.,TGTGCCAGCAGCTTAGGGACACGGGCCCGCACAGATACGCAGTATTTT,CASSLGTRARTDTQYF
TRBJ2-1,TRBV5-1,.,TRBD2,TGCGCCAGCAGTCGCTCCGGGACTAGCGGGAGAGATTTGGGTGAGCAGTTCTTC,CASSRSGTSGRDLGEQFF
TRBJ2-7,TRBV7-8,.,.,TGTGCCAGCAGCCCCTCAGGGTGGGACTACGAGCAGTACTTC,CASSPSGWDYEQYF
TRBJ2-7,TRBV5-1,.,TRBD1,TGCGCCAGCAGCTTGGCGGGACAGGGCTACGAGCAGTACTTC,CASSLAGQGYEQYF
TRBJ2-7,TRBV9,.,TRBD1,TGTGCCAGCAGCGTAGCTGGGACAGACGAGCAGTACTTC,CASSVAGTDEQYF
TRBJ2-1,TRBV7-6,.,TRBD2,TGTGCCAGCACCCGGACTAGCGGGAGATCCTACAATGAGCAGTTCTTC,CASTRTSGRSYNEQFF
TRBJ2-7,TRBV19,.,.,TGTGCCAGTAGTGGTGTATGGGGCTACGAGCAGTACTTC,CASSGVWGYEQYF
TRBJ2-5,TRBV18,once,TRBD2,TGTGCCAGCACCTCTGGACTAGCCGAAGAGACCCAGTACTTC,CASTSGLAEETQYF
TRBJ1-4,TRBV5-5,.,.,TGTGCCAGCAGCTTGCTCACAGATAATGAAAAACTGTTTTTT,CASSLLTDNEKLFF
TRBJ2-2,TRBV30,.,TRBD2,TGTGCCTTGGCGGGACTAGCGGGAGGCACCGGGGAGCTGTTTTTT,CALAGLAGGTGELFF